This TCR beta chain is drawn from a study of shared clonotypes between healthy human individuals. To note about this clone: As yet, its antigen is unknown. Other nucleotide sequences in the sample specify the same CDR3.

Measured with immunoSEQ multiplex PCR; TCRdb has only the in-frame clones, and not every one. The repertoire consists of about 2,500,000 clones, with more than 80% occurring once and the leading ten covering over 0.12%. In germline, CDR1 is SGHRS, CDR2 YFSETQ. The V and J ends lost 4 bases and 6 bases, in that order; junction bases with no gene match: 8. The CDR3 consists of 15 residues. Adult donors, all healthy and HIV-negative, had no recent acute infections or vaccinations. Study-level results: What limited the represented genetic and exposure-history diversity was the small number of donors. For sorted subsets, rarefaction showed incomplete sequencing despite large depth. The researchers took only blood, and tissue repertoires probably look different.

Sequencing was done on a sample of naive CD4+ T cells sorted from blood. The subset denotes: CD45RA+ positively selected. The V and J genes are TRBV5-1 and TRBJ2-3; 10 nucleotides align to TRBD2. This receptor was taken from a man between 18 and 29 years old in good health. As DNA, the CDR3 is TGCGCCAGCAGCCCGGCGAGCGGGGGGGCTGATACGCAGTATTTT. Its protein product is CASSPASGGADTQYF.